This T cell receptor (beta chain) comes out of a study of preoperative IRX-2 immunotherapy in early breast cancer. Profiled with immunoSEQ multiplex PCR; TCRdb holds only in-frame clones, not every one. The repertoire includes 25,000 to 30,000 clones, roughly four fifths of them detected once, and less than 1.5% sits in the top ten. This clone has just a few counts. V trimming: 4 bases; J trimming: 0 bases; junction bases outside the gene matches: 8. Per the germline V gene, CDR1 is LNHDA and CDR2 is SQIVND (reference sequence). The CDR3 loop spans 17 amino acids. Stated treatment: preoperative locoregional IRX-2 cytokine immunotherapy. Patients received preoperative, locoregional IRX-2 cytokine immunotherapy in a phase Ib study.

The chain employs TRBV19 and TRBJ2-2; 7 nucleotides line up with TRBD2. This TCR came from a human donor with breast cancer. This specimen consisted of lymph node tissue, obtained after IRX-2 immunotherapy. CDR3 DNA sequence: TGTGCCAGTAGTACGAAGAAGGGAGGGACGAACACCGGGGAGCTGTTTTTT. Amino acids: CASSTKKGGTNTGELFF.